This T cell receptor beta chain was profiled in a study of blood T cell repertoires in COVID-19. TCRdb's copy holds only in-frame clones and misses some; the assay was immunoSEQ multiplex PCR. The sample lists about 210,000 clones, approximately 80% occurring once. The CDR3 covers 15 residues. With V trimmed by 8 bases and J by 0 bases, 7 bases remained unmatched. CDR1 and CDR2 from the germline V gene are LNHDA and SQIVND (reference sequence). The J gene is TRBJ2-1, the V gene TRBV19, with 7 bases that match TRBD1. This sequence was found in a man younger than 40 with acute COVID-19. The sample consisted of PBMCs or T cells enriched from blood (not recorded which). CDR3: CASAPDRSSYNEQFF. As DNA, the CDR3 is TGTGCCAGTGCACCGGACAGGAGCTCCTACAATGAGCAGTTCTTC.